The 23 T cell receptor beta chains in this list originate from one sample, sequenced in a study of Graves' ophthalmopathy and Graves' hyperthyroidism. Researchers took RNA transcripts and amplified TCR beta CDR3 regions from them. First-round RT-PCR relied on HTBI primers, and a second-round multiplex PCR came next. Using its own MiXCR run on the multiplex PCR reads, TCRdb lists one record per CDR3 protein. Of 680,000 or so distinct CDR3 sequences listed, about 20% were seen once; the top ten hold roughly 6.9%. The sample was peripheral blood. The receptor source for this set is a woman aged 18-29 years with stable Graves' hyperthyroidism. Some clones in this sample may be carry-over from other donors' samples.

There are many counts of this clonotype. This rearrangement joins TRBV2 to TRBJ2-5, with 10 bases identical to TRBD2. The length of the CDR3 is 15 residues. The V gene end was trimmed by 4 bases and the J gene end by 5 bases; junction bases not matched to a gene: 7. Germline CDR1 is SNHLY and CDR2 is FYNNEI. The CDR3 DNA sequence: TGTGCCAGCAGTGTGGCTAGCGGGAGAAAGGAGACCCAGTACTTC. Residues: CASSVASGRKETQYF.

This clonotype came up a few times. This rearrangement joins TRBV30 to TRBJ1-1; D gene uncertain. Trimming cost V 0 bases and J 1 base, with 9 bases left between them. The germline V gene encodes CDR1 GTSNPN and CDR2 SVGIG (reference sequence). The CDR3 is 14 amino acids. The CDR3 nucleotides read TGTGCCTGGAGTGTATTATTGGGGAACACTGAAGCTTTCTTT. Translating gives CAWSVLLGNTEAFF.

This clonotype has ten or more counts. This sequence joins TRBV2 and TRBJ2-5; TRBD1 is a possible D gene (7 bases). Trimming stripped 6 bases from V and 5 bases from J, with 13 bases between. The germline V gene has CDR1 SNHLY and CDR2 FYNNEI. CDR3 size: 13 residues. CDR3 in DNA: TGTGCCAGCAGAGAGACAGGGAGGGAGACCCAGTACTTC. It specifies CASRETGRETQYF. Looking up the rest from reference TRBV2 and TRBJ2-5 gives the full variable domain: EPEVTQTPSHQVTQMGQEVILRCVPISNHLYFYWYRQILGQKVEFLVSFYNNEISEKSEIFDDQFSVERPDGSNFTLKIRSTKLEDSAMYFCASRETGRETQYFGPGTRLLVL.

The CDR3 bases are TGTGCCAGCAGCAATAAGCGGGCGGCGGTCGGGGAGCTGTTTTTT. As protein: CASSNKRAAVGELFF. The chain recombines TRBV9 with TRBJ2-2, with D possibly TRBD2 on 6 matching bases. The V end lost 4 bases, the J end lost 7 bases, and 17 bases lay between the germline ends. Germline CDR1 is SGDLS and CDR2 is YYNGEE. The CDR3 consists of 15 residues. The entire variable domain, with the rest obtained from reference TRBV9 and TRBJ2-2, is as follows: DSGVTQTPKHLITATGQRVTLRCSPRSGDLSVYWYQQSLDQGLQFLIQYYNGEERAKGNILERFSAQQFPDLHSELNLSSLELGDSALYFCASSNKRAAVGELFFGEGSRLTVL.

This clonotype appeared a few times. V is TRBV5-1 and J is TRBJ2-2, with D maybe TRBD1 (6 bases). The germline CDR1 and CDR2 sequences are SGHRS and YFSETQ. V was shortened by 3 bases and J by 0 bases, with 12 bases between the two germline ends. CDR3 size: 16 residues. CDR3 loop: CASSSSGQTNTGELFF. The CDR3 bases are TGCGCCAGCAGCTCGTCTGGACAGACGAACACCGGGGAGCTGTTTTTT. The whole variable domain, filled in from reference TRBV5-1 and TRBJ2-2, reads KAGVTQTPRYLIKTRGQQVTLSCSPISGHRSVSWYQQTPGQGLQFLFEYFSETQRNKGNFPGRFSGRQFSNSRSEMNVSTLELGDSALYLCASSSSGQTNTGELFFGEGSRLTVL.

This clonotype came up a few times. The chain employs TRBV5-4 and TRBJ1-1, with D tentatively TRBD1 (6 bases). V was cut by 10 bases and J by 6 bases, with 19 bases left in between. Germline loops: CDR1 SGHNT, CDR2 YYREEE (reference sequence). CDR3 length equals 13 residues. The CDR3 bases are TGTGCCGGATTTAGACAGGACGGTGCTGAAGCTTTCTTT. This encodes CAGFRQDGAEAFF.

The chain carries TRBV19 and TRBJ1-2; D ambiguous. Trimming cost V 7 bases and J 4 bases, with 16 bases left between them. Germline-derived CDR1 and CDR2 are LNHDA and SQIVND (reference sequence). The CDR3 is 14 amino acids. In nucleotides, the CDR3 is TGTGCCAGTACCCCGGGCGGGAGAGCCTATGGCTACACCTTC. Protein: CASTPGGRAYGYTF. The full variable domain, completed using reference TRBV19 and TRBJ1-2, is DGGITQSPKYLFRKEGQNVTLSCEQNLNHDAMYWYRQDPGQGLRLIYYSQIVNDFQKGDIAEGYSVSREKKESFPLTVTSAQKNPTAFYLCASTPGGRAYGYTFGSGTRLTVV.

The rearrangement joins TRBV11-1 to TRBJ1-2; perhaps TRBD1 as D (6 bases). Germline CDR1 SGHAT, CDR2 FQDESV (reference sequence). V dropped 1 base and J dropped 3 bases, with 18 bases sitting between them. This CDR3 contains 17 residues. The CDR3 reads CASSLGSGGGSHYGYTF. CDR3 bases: TGTGCCAGCAGCTTAGGTTCTGGAGGGGGATCCCACTATGGCTACACCTTC.

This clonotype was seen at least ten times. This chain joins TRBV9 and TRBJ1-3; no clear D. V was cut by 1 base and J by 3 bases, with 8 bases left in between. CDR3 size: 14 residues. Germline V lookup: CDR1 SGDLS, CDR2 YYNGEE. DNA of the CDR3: TGTGCCAGCAGCGTATCCCCCCTTGGAAACACCATATATTTT. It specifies CASSVSPLGNTIYF.

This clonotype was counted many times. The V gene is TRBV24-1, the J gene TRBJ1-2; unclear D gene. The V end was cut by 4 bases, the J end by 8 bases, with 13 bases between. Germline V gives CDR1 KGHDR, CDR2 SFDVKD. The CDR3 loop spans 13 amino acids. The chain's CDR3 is CATSETSGRGYTF. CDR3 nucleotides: TGTGCCACCAGTGAAACTTCGGGGAGGGGCTACACCTTC.

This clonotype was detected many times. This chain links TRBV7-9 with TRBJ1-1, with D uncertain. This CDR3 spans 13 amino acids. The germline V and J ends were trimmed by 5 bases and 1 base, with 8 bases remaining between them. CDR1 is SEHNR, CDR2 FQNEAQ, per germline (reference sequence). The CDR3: CASSPPPNTEAFF. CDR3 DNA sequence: TGTGCCAGCAGCCCCCCACCGAACACTGAAGCTTTCTTT. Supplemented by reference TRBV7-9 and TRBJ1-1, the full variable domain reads DTGVSQNPRHKITKRGQNVTFRCDPISEHNRLYWYRQTLGQGPEFLTYFQNEAQLEKSRLLSDRFSAERPKGSFSTLEIQRTEQGDSAMYLCASSPPPNTEAFFGQGTRLTVV.

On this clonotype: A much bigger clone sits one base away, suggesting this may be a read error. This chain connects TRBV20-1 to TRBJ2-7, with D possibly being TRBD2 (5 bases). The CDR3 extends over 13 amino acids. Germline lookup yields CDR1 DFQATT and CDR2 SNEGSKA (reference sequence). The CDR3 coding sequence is TGCAGTGCTATCGGGGTCGTGGCCTACGAGGAGTACTTC. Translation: CSAIGVVAYEEYF.

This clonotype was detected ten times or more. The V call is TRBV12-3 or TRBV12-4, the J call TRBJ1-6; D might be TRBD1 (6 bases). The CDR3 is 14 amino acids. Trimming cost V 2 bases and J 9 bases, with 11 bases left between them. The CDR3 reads CASSLPLQGSPLHF. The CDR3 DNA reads TGTGCCAGCAGTTTACCACTACAGGGTTCACCCCTCCACTTT.

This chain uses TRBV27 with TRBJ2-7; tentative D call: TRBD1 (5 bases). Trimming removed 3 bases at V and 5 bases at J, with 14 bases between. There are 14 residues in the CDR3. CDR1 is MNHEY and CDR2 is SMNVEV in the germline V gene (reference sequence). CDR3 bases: TGTGCCAGCAGTTTTCAGGGTATTACCCACGAGCAGTACTTC. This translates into CASSFQGITHEQYF.

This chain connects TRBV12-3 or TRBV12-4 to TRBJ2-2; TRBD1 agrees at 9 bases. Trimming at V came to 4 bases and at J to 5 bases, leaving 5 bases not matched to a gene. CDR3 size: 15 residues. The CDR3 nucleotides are TGTGCCAGCAGTTCATCCGGGACAGGGACCGGGGAGCTGTTTTTT. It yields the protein CASSSSGTGTGELFF.

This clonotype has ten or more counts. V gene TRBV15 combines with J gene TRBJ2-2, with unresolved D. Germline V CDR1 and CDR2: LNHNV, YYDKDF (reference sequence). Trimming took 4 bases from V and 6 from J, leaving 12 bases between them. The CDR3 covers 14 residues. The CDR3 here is CATSKDLFPGELFF. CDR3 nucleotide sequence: TGTGCCACCAGCAAGGACCTTTTCCCCGGGGAGCTGTTTTTT.

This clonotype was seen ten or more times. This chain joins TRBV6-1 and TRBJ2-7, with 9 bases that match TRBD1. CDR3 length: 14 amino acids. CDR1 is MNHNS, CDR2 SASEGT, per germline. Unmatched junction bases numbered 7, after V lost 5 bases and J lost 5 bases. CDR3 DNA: TGTGCCAGCAGTCAAGGGACAGGGACCAACGAGCAGTACTTC. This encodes CASSQGTGTNEQYF.

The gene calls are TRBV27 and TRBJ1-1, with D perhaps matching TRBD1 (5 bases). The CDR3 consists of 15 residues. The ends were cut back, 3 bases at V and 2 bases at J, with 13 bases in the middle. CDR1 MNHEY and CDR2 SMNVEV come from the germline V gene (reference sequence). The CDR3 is CASSFGADLNTEAFF. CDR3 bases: TGTGCCAGCAGTTTTGGGGCAGACTTAAACACTGAAGCTTTCTTT.

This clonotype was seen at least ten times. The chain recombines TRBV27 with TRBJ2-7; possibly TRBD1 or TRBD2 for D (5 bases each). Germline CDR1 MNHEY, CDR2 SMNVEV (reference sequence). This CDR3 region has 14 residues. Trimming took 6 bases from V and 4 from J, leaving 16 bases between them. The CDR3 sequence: CASSLEGRIYEQYF. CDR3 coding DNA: TGTGCCAGCAGCCTCGAGGGGCGGATTTACGAGCAGTACTTC.

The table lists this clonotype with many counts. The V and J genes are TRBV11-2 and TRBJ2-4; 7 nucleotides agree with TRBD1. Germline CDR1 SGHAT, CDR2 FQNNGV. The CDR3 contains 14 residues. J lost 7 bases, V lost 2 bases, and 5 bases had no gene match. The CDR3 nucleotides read TGTGCCAGCAGCTTAAGGACAGGAAACAACATTCAGTACTTC. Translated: CASSLRTGNNIQYF.

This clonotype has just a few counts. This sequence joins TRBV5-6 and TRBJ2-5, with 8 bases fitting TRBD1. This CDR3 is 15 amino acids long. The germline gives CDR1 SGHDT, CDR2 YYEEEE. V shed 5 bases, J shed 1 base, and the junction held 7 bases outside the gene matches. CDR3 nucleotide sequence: TGTGCCAGCAGTCCACTGACAGGGGCCCAAGAGACCCAGTACTTC. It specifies CASSPLTGAQETQYF.

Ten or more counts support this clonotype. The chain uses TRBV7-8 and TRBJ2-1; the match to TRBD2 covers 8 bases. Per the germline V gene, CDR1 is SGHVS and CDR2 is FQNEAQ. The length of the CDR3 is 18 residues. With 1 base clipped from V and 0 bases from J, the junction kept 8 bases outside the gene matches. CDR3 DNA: TGTGCCAGCAGCTTAGTCGGCGGGAGGTCGAGCTCCTACAATGAGCAGTTCTTC. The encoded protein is CASSLVGGRSSSYNEQFF.

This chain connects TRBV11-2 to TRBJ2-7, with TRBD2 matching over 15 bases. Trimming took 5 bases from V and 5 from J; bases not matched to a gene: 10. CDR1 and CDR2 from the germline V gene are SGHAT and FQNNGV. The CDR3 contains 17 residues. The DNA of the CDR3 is TGTGCCAGCAGCCCTGGGACTAGCGGGGGGAAGTTCCACGAGCAGTACTTC. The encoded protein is CASSPGTSGGKFHEQYF.